This record concerns one T cell receptor beta chain sequence. Some clones are missing from TCRdb's copy, which holds only in-frame ones; the method was immunoSEQ multiplex PCR. The sample has 75,000 to 90,000 clones, 70% to 90% seen once. This entry is derived from a study of radiation and T cells in renal cell carcinoma. Indicated time point: blood 4 weeks post-SBRT, at nephrectomy. Specified treatment: 15 Gy SBRT to primary tumor, nephrectomy 4 weeks later. Radiation-treated patients gave blood at baseline, week 2 and week 4. The CDR3 spans 15 residues. CDR1 LNHDA and CDR2 SQIVND come from the germline V gene (reference sequence). The V end lost 3 bases, the J end lost 4 bases, and 15 bases lay between the germline ends.

The sample in question was blood, obtained from a patient whose treatment included radiotherapy and nephrectomy. V and J are TRBV19 and TRBJ2-5, with D perhaps matching TRBD2 (7 bases). The TCR sequence derives from a woman between 65 and 79 years old with renal cell carcinoma. The CDR3 is CASSISGGGRETQYF. For the CDR3, the DNA is TGTGCCAGTAGTATTTCGGGGGGCGGGAGAGAGACCCAGTACTTC.